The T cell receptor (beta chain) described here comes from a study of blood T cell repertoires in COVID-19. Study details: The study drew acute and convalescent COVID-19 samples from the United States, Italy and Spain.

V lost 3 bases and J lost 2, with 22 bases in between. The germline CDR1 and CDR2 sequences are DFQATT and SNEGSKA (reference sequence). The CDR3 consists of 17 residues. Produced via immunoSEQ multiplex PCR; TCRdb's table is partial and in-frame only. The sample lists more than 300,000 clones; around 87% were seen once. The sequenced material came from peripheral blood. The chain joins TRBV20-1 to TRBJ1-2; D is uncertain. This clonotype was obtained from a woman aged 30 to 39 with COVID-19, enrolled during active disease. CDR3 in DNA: TGCAGTGCTAGTAGGCTGGGGAGCGGACTCGCGAACTATGGCTACACCTTC. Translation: CSASRLGSGLANYGYTF.